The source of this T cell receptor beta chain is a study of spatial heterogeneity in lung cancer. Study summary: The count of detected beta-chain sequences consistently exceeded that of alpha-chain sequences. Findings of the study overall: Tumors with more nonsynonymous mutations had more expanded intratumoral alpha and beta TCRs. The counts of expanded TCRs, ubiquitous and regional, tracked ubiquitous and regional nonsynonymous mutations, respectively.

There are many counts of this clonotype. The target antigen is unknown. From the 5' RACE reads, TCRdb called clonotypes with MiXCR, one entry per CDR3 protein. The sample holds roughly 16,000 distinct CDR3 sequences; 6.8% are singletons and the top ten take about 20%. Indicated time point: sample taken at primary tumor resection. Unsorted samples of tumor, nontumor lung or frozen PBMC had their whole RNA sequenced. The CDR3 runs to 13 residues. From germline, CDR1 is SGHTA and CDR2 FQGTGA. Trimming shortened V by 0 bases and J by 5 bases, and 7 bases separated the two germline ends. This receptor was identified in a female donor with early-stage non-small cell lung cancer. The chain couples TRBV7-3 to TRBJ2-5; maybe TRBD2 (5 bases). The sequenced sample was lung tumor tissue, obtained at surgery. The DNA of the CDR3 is TGTGCCAGCAGCTTAACACTAGATGAGACCCAGTACTTC. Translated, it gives CASSLTLDETQYF.